Listed here are 13 T cell receptor beta chains from one sample, sequenced in a study of blood T cell repertoires in COVID-19 (dated by TCRdb to about 2020). Library prep was done by the immunoSEQ multiplex PCR assay. TCRdb obtained this table from immuneACCESS and retained in-frame rearrangements with V and J assigned. These tables miss some clones; where compared with another copy, unresolved V genes account for less than half of the shortfall, and the remainder is unexplained. For this sample there are approximately 40,000 clones; about 90% appear just once. Clones ranked in the top ten supply more than 4.5% of the sample. Sequencing used peripheral blood. These TCRs come from a man in his sixties with COVID-19, enrolled during active disease.

This chain joins TRBV6-6 and TRBJ1-1, with D uncertain. The CDR3 is 10 amino acids. The germline V gene encodes CDR1 MNHNY and CDR2 SVGAGI (reference sequence). V was trimmed by 6 bases and J by 4 bases, leaving 3 bases between them. Here the CDR3 reads CASSGTEAFF. In nucleotides, the CDR3 is TGTGCCAGCAGCGGCACTGAAGCTTTCTTT.

This clone was seen only a few times. This CDR3 reads CASSDGTRRFNEQFF. As DNA, the CDR3 is TGTGCCAGCAGTGACGGGACTAGGAGGTTTAATGAGCAGTTCTTC. The chain uses TRBV25-1 and TRBJ2-1; TRBD2 matches 8 bases. There are 15 residues in the CDR3. V shed 3 bases, J shed 7 bases, and the junction held 8 bases outside the gene matches. Per the germline V gene, CDR1 is MGHDK and CDR2 is SYGVNS.

The genes are TRBV5-1 and TRBJ2-7; the match to TRBD1 covers 7 bases. The CDR3 runs to 14 residues. The V gene end was trimmed by 2 bases and the J gene end by 2 bases; junction bases not matched to a gene: 4. Germline V gene data show CDR1 as SGHRS and CDR2 as YFSETQ. CDR3 nucleotide sequence: TGCGCCAGCAGCTTCTTTGACAGGGCCTACGAGCAGTACTTC. Its protein is CASSFFDRAYEQYF.

The V call is TRBV9, the J call TRBJ1-2; a possible D gene is TRBD1 (5 bases). Germline CDR1 reads SGDLS; CDR2 reads YYNGEE. This CDR3 comprises 13 residues. V was trimmed by 0 bases and J by 7 bases, leaving 10 bases between them. The CDR3 here is CASSVVQGGGYTF. Written as DNA, the CDR3 is TGTGCCAGCAGCGTAGTGCAGGGTGGTGGCTACACCTTC. Full variable domain (missing parts from reference TRBV9 and TRBJ1-2): DSGVTQTPKHLITATGQRVTLRCSPRSGDLSVYWYQQSLDQGLQFLIQYYNGEERAKGNILERFSAQQFPDLHSELNLSSLELGDSALYFCASSVVQGGGYTFGSGTRLTVV.

The chain combines TRBV28 with TRBJ2-5, with D possibly being TRBD2 (6 bases). CDR1 and CDR2 (germline): MDHEN, SYDVKM. V gave up 6 bases and J gave up 6 bases, with 23 bases separating them. The CDR3 runs to 16 residues. The CDR3 DNA reads TGTGCCAGCAGCGTCCCGGGACTCCCAGGGCCCAAGACCCAGTACTTC. It specifies CASSVPGLPGPKTQYF.

This chain joins TRBV28 and TRBJ2-3, with D maybe TRBD1 (5 bases). The CDR3 totals 16 residues. Germline CDR1 MDHEN, CDR2 SYDVKM. V shed 5 bases and J shed 6 bases, with 21 bases lying between them. The CDR3 spells CASSRSPSGHRDTQYF. The DNA of the CDR3 is TGTGCCAGCAGTAGGAGCCCCTCCGGCCACAGGGATACGCAGTATTTT.

This chain connects TRBV16 to TRBJ1-2; TRBD1 is a possible D gene (5 bases). The V end was cut by 0 bases, the J end by 8 bases, with 10 bases between. Germline-derived CDR1 and CDR2 are KGHSY and FQNENV. This CDR3 has 13 amino acids. The CDR3: CASSQSEGVGYTF. The CDR3 DNA is TGTGCCAGCAGCCAATCTGAAGGGGTCGGCTACACCTTC.

The genes are TRBV29-1 and TRBJ2-5, with D perhaps TRBD1 (5 bases). The germline gives CDR1 SQVTM, CDR2 ANQGSEA. The CDR3 extends over 13 amino acids. Trimming left V 5 bases short and J 2 bases short, with 12 bases between. The CDR3 here is CSVQGQIQETQYF. For the CDR3, the DNA is TGCAGCGTTCAGGGCCAGATACAAGAGACCCAGTACTTC.

The chain links TRBV5-4 to TRBJ2-4; D is uncertain. Germline lookup yields CDR1 SGHNT and CDR2 YYREEE (reference sequence). The CDR3 loop spans 15 amino acids. The V end lost 0 bases, the J end lost 0 bases, and 7 bases lay between the germline ends. Here the CDR3 DNA reads TGTGCCAGCAGCTTGGACCGGGTAGCCAAAAACATTCAGTACTTC. Protein sequence: CASSLDRVAKNIQYF. The full variable domain, rest sourced from reference TRBV5-4 and TRBJ2-4, is ETGVTQSPTHLIKTRGQQVTLRCSSQSGHNTVSWYQQALGQGPQFIFQYYREEENGRGNFPPRFSGLQFPNYSSELNVNALELDDSALYLCASSLDRVAKNIQYFGAGTRLSVL.

This clone was picked up a small number of times. CDR3 DNA sequence: TGTGCCAGCAGCCAGGACAGAAGCAAGGTTTACGAGCAGTACTTC. It yields the protein CASSQDRSKVYEQYF. The genes are TRBV4-2 and TRBJ2-7, with D maybe TRBD1 (6 bases). The germline V and J ends were trimmed by 3 bases and 4 bases, with 16 bases remaining between them. This CDR3 spans 15 amino acids. Germline V gene lookup returns CDR1 LGHNA and CDR2 YNFKEQ.

The rearrangement joins TRBV9 to TRBJ1-1, with 10 bases fitting TRBD1. V shed 3 bases and J 3 bases; nucleotides not matched to a gene: 2. This CDR3 is built from 14 residues. CDR1 and CDR2 from the germline V gene are SGDLS and YYNGEE. The CDR3 spells CASSAGTGDTEAFF. The CDR3 DNA sequence: TGTGCCAGCAGCGCCGGGACAGGGGACACTGAAGCTTTCTTT.

This rearrangement joins TRBV30 to TRBJ1-6; D uncertain. The CDR3 has 12 amino acids. Per the germline V gene, CDR1 is GTSNPN and CDR2 is SVGIG (reference sequence). V was clipped by 4 bases and J by 9 bases, with 10 bases between them. CDR3 bases: TGTGCCTGGACCCGAGGCAGTTCACCCCTCCACTTT. Translating it yields CAWTRGSSPLHF. The variable domain in full, with the rest retrieved from reference TRBV30 and TRBJ1-6, is SQTIHQWPATLVQPVGSPLSLECTVEGTSNPNLYWYRQAAGRGLQLLFYSVGIGQISSEVPQNLSASRPQDRQFILSSKKLLLSDSGFYLCAWTRGSSPLHFGNGTRLTVT.

V gene TRBV27 combines with J gene TRBJ2-5, with 11 bases that match TRBD2. The CDR3 sequence is 18 residues long. The V segment lost 3 bases and the J segment 0 bases; nucleotides outside the gene matches: 9. Per germline, CDR1 MNHEY and CDR2 SMNVEV (reference sequence). CDR3 sequence reads: CASSFIGTSGSYQETQYF. For the CDR3, the DNA is TGTGCCAGCAGTTTTATTGGGACTAGCGGATCGTACCAAGAGACCCAGTACTTC.